The 23 T cell receptor beta chains below all came from one sample that was sequenced in a study of T cells in Graves' hyperthyroidism and ophthalmopathy. TCR beta CDR3 sequences were amplified from RNA transcripts. First-round RT-PCR of the TCR CDR3 relied on the HTBI primer set. TCRdb re-analysed the multiplex PCR reads in MiXCR, keeping a single row per CDR3 protein. The repertoire consists of around 200,000 distinct CDR3 sequences, with more than 15% occurring once and the leading ten covering about 31%. Sequenced sample: blood. The origin of the receptors is a woman between 50 and 59 years old with Graves' hyperthyroidism.

This clonotype was observed many times. The gene calls are TRBV20-1 and TRBJ2-3, with D tentatively TRBD2 (6 bases). Germline V gene data show CDR1 as DFQATT and CDR2 as SNEGSKA (reference sequence). CDR3 size: 17 residues. V was trimmed by 3 bases and J by 0 bases, leaving 19 bases between them. The DNA of the CDR3 is TGCAGTGCTAGCCCCCAGGCTAGGGCGGGGAGCACAGATACGCAGTATTTT. The encoded protein is CSASPQARAGSTDTQYF.

This clonotype came up many times. V and J are TRBV2 and TRBJ1-3; no clear D gene. This CDR3 has 16 amino acids. The germline V gene has CDR1 SNHLY and CDR2 FYNNEI. V was cut by 6 bases and J by 4 bases, with 19 bases left in between. The CDR3 DNA reads as TGTGCCAGCAGAGAGAAGCTTTTAGCCGGAGGAAACACCATATATTTT. This sequence encodes CASREKLLAGGNTIYF.

This clonotype appeared a few times. This chain links TRBV5-6 with TRBJ2-7; 7 bases align to TRBD1. CDR1 SGHDT and CDR2 YYEEEE come from the germline V gene. The ends lost 5 bases at V and 5 bases at J; junction bases unmatched: 7. This CDR3 is 13 amino acids long. CDR3 loop: CASSFTGVDEQYF. The CDR3 bases are TGTGCCAGCAGTTTTACAGGGGTGGACGAGCAGTACTTC.

A note on this clonotype: This could be a read error, since a much larger clone is one nucleotide away. The chain carries TRBV6-9 and TRBJ2-2; 10 nucleotides line up with TRBD2. Germline V CDR1 and CDR2: MNHGY, SVAAGI. This CDR3 comprises 17 residues. For the CDR3, the DNA is TGTGCCAGCAGTTACGAGCTAGCGGGGGTCCTCACCGGGGAGCTGCTTTTT. As protein: CASSYELAGVLTGELLF.

Points on this clonotype: One base away lies a much larger clone, so this may be a sequencing read error. No conserved phenylalanine or tryptophan is present at the end of the CDR3, so a read error is the likely explanation. For the CDR3, the DNA is TGTGCCAGCTTTCGGGATTACACTGAAGCTTTCCTT. Translating gives CASFRDYTEAFL. This sequence joins TRBV6-1 and TRBJ1-1, with D unresolved. The germline V and J ends were trimmed by 8 bases and 3 bases, with 10 bases remaining between them. The CDR3 is 12 residues long. In germline, CDR1 is MNHNS, CDR2 SASEGT.

This clonotype was detected ten times or more. The rearrangement uses TRBV7-9 and TRBJ1-2; D not certain. Trimming shortened V by 1 base and J by 1 base, and 10 bases separated the two germline ends. The germline gives CDR1 SEHNR, CDR2 FQNEAQ (reference sequence). The CDR3 contains 15 residues. The DNA for the CDR3 is TGTGCCAGCAGCTTAGAAGCAATATATAACTATGGCTACACCTTC. This sequence encodes CASSLEAIYNYGYTF.

The chain is built from TRBV20-1 and TRBJ2-4; D gene unclear. The CDR3 is made up of 16 amino acids. The germline gives CDR1 DFQATT, CDR2 SNEGSKA (reference sequence). V was clipped by 0 bases and J by 0 bases, with 12 bases between them. In DNA, the CDR3 is TGCAGTGCTAGAGATCTTAACACATTAGCCAAAAACATTCAGTACTTC. This translates into CSARDLNTLAKNIQYF.

This clonotype was detected ten times or more. V gene TRBV3-1 combines with J gene TRBJ2-5; no clear D gene. V dropped 4 bases and J dropped 5 bases, with 8 bases sitting between them. Germline V gene data show CDR1 as LGHDT and CDR2 as YNNKEL (reference sequence). There are 12 residues in the CDR3. CDR3 sequence reads: CASSPPGETQYF. CDR3 in DNA: TGTGCCAGCAGCCCGCCGGGCGAGACCCAGTACTTC.

This clonotype was observed at least ten times. The V call is TRBV27, the J call TRBJ1-2, with a weak D call TRBD1 (6 bases). Trimming removed 8 bases from V and 4 bases from J, with 17 bases in between. The germline V gene encodes CDR1 MNHEY and CDR2 SMNVEV (reference sequence). This CDR3 region has 14 residues. CDR3 DNA: TGTGCCAGCTGTATGTTGGGGGCGGGCTATGGCTACACCTTC. It encodes CASCMLGAGYGYTF.

In this sample, this clonotype turned up many times. The V call is TRBV9, the J call TRBJ1-2, with D perhaps matching TRBD1 (6 bases). Germline V gives CDR1 SGDLS, CDR2 YYNGEE. This CDR3 has 15 residues. V lost 4 bases and J 4 bases, leaving 17 bases between the germline ends. The DNA of the CDR3 is TGTGCCAGCAGCCCGAGGACAGCCGATTCCTATGGCTACACCTTC. It is translated as CASSPRTADSYGYTF. Filled out from reference TRBV9 and TRBJ1-2, the complete variable domain reads DSGVTQTPKHLITATGQRVTLRCSPRSGDLSVYWYQQSLDQGLQFLIQYYNGEERAKGNILERFSAQQFPDLHSELNLSSLELGDSALYFCASSPRTADSYGYTFGSGTRLTVV.

This clonotype was counted at least ten times. The J gene is TRBJ2-2, the V gene TRBV11-2; 11 bases are shared with TRBD2. V gave up 3 bases and J gave up 0 bases; unmatched junction bases: 0. The CDR3 loop spans 16 amino acids. Germline V gene lookup returns CDR1 SGHAT and CDR2 FQNNGV. In nucleotides, the CDR3 is TGTGCCAGCAGCTTGACTAGCGGGGCGAACACCGGGGAGCTGTTTTTT. This encodes CASSLTSGANTGELFF.

This clonotype appeared many times. This chain uses TRBV28 with TRBJ1-1; no clear D. The CDR3 spans 14 residues. From germline, CDR1 is MDHEN and CDR2 SYDVKM. Trimming took 9 bases from V and 1 from J, leaving 15 bases between them. In DNA, the CDR3 is TGTGCCAGTCTCAAGGGTTTAAGGAACACTGAAGCTTTCTTT. Its protein product is CASLKGLRNTEAFF. The variable domain in full, completed from reference TRBV28 and TRBJ1-1, reads DVKVTQSSRYLVKRTGEKVFLECVQDMDHENMFWYRQDPGLGLRLIYFSYDVKMKEKGDIPEGYSVSREKKERFSLILESASTNQTSMYLCASLKGLRNTEAFFGQGTRLTVV.

This clonotype was seen repeatedly, ten times or more. This rearrangement joins TRBV20-1 to TRBJ2-3; D not resolved. Germline V gene sequence: CDR1 DFQATT, CDR2 SNEGSKA (reference sequence). V was shortened by 6 bases and J by 0 bases, with 4 bases between the two germline ends. The CDR3 covers 11 residues. The CDR3 bases are TGCAGTGCCTCTAGCACAGATACGCAGTATTTT. As protein: CSASSTDTQYF.

There are many counts of this clonotype. The chain uses TRBV2 and TRBJ1-1; D is unresolved. Germline V lookup: CDR1 SNHLY, CDR2 FYNNEI. The CDR3 is 14 residues long. Trimming pared 4 bases from V and 1 base from J, leaving 10 bases between. Written as DNA, the CDR3 is TGTGCCAGCAGTGGGCTGGTTGGGAACACTGAAGCTTTCTTT. Protein product: CASSGLVGNTEAFF.

The chain employs TRBV20-1 and TRBJ2-1, with TRBD1 as a possible D gene (6 bases). The CDR3 has 13 amino acids. V was trimmed by 5 bases and J by 4 bases, leaving 12 bases between them. The germline CDR1 and CDR2 sequences are DFQATT and SNEGSKA (reference sequence). Here the CDR3 reads CSAREQGYNEQFF. As DNA, the CDR3 is TGCAGTGCTCGTGAGCAGGGGTACAATGAGCAGTTCTTC.

This clonotype was picked up many times. The chain has TRBV20-1 and TRBJ1-1; possibly TRBD1 for D (6 bases). V lost 2 bases, J lost 7 bases, and 17 bases lay in between. This CDR3 is 14 amino acids long. The germline V gene has CDR1 DFQATT and CDR2 SNEGSKA (reference sequence). CDR3 protein: CSARRGRGIGEAFF. CDR3 nucleotide sequence: TGCAGTGCTAGAAGGGGCAGGGGTATAGGTGAAGCTTTCTTT.

This clonotype appeared many times. This chain links TRBV6-1 with TRBJ1-2; D remains ambiguous. Trimming stripped 5 bases from V and 4 bases from J, with 14 bases between. CDR1 is MNHNS, CDR2 SASEGT, per germline. The CDR3 is 14 amino acids. CDR3 coding DNA: TGTGCCAGCAGTCCCCGAGGCGGATTCTATGGCTACACCTTC. Translated: CASSPRGGFYGYTF.

This clonotype came up a few times. As the CDR3 is not closed by the conserved phenylalanine or tryptophan, this likely results from a read error. The rearrangement links TRBV12-3 or TRBV12-4 to TRBJ1-6; 7 bases align to TRBD1. J was trimmed by 9 bases and V by 3 bases; bases with no gene match: 5. This CDR3 region has 14 residues. This CDR3 reads CASSFATGTSPLHL. DNA of the CDR3: TGTGCCAGCAGTTTCGCGACAGGGACTTCACCCCTCCACCTT.

This clonotype showed up many times. The CDR3 reads CASSPARGGTYNEQFF. In DNA form, the CDR3 reads TGTGCCAGCAGCCCCGCCCGGGGGGGCACCTACAATGAGCAGTTCTTC. The V and J genes are TRBV11-2 and TRBJ2-1, with 8 bases matching TRBD2. J lost 2 bases, V lost 5 bases, and 8 bases had no gene match. CDR1 and CDR2 from the germline V gene are SGHAT and FQNNGV. The CDR3 covers 16 residues.

This clonotype was seen at least ten times. For the CDR3, the DNA is TGTGCCAGCACCGGAGATGAGGATCAGCCCCAGCATTTT. Its translation: CASTGDEDQPQHF. The rearrangement links TRBV6-1 to TRBJ1-5; D gene unclear. The CDR3 is 13 residues long. V lost 7 bases and J 5 bases, leaving 12 bases between the germline ends. Germline-derived CDR1 and CDR2 are MNHNS and SASEGT.

Details on this clonotype: A much larger clone differs by one base, so this may be a read error. The rearrangement links TRBV3-1 to TRBJ1-2; 10 bases agree with TRBD1. The V gene's germline CDR1 is LGHDT and CDR2 YNNKEL (reference sequence). There are 15 residues in the CDR3. Here the CDR3 reads CANSQTPGTGAGYTF. CDR3 sequence (DNA): TGTGCCAACAGCCAAACCCCCGGGACAGGGGCTGGCTACACCTTC. Looking up the rest from reference TRBV3-1 and TRBJ1-2 gives the full variable domain: DTAVSQTPKYLVTQMGNDKSIKCEQNLGHDTMYWYKQDSKKFLKIMFSYNNKELIINETVPNRFSPKSPDKAHLNLHINSLELGDSAVYFCANSQTPGTGAGYTFGSGTRLTVV.

There are many counts of this clonotype. This chain joins TRBV6-1 and TRBJ2-5, with D unclear. V was shortened by 3 bases and J by 5 bases, with 13 bases between the two germline ends. This CDR3 comprises 14 residues. Germline values: CDR1 MNHNS, CDR2 SASEGT. CDR3 sequence (DNA): TGTGCCAGCAGTGACCTTCCCGCCGGGGAGACCCAGTACTTC. Translated: CASSDLPAGETQYF.

This clonotype has ten or more counts. V usage is TRBV7-9 and J usage is TRBJ1-2, with 10 bases identical to TRBD1. Germline V gives CDR1 SEHNR, CDR2 FQNEAQ (reference sequence). The CDR3 spans 14 residues. The V gene end was trimmed by 5 bases and the J gene end by 5 bases; junction bases not matched to a gene: 5. The CDR3 region is CASSPGTGAYGYTF. The CDR3 region has the DNA TGTGCCAGCAGCCCCGGGACAGGGGCATATGGCTACACCTTC.